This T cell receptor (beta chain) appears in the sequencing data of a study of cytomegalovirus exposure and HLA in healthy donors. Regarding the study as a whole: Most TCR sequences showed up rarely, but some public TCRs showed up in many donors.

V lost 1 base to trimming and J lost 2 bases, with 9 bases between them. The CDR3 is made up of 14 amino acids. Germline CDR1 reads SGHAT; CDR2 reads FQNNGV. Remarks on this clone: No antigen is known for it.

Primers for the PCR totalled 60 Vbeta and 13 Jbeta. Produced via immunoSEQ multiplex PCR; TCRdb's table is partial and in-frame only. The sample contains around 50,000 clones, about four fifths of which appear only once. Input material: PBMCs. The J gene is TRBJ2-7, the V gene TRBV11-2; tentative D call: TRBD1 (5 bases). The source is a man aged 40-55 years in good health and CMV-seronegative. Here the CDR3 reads CASSLVSRAYEQYF. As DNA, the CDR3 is TGTGCCAGCAGCTTAGTTAGCAGGGCCTACGAGCAGTACTTC.